These 20 T cell receptor beta chains came from one sample sequenced in a study. Sequenced by immunoSEQ multiplex PCR; TCRdb stores in-frame clones only, minus some. The sample records 68,000 or so clones, 85% to 95% being singletons. The sample was PBMCs. The receptor source for this set is a man in his forties with rheumatoid arthritis.

Only one count was recorded for this clone. This rearrangement joins TRBV18 to TRBJ2-1; 8 bases map to TRBD2. The CDR3 has 17 amino acids. The V and J ends lost 2 bases and 0 bases, in that order; junction bases with no gene match: 6. Per germline, CDR1 KGHSH and CDR2 LQKENI. CDR3 region: CASSPRTSIRSYNEQFF. CDR3 DNA sequence: TGTGCCAGCTCACCAAGGACTAGCATACGCTCCTACAATGAGCAGTTCTTC.

This chain uses TRBV19 with TRBJ2-1, with D unclear. The CDR3 contains 13 residues. Germline V gene data show CDR1 as LNHDA and CDR2 as SQIVND (reference sequence). Trimming took 7 bases from V and 2 from J, leaving 9 bases between them. The CDR3 reads CASTGNAYNEQFF. The DNA of the CDR3 is TGTGCCAGTACTGGAAATGCCTACAATGAGCAGTTCTTC.

This clone was seen just once. The V gene is TRBV7-6, the J gene TRBJ1-1; weak D call: TRBD1 (6 bases). The V gene's germline CDR1 is SGHVS and CDR2 FNYEAQ. Trimming removed 5 bases from V and 7 bases from J, with 17 bases in between. This CDR3 has 14 amino acids. The CDR3, as DNA: TGTGCCAGCAGCAGCGACAGGAACCGACTTGAAGCTTTCTTT. It is translated as CASSSDRNRLEAFF.

The chain uses TRBV27 and TRBJ2-1, with 8 bases lining up with TRBD2. Germline V lookup: CDR1 MNHEY, CDR2 SMNVEV (reference sequence). The CDR3 is made up of 17 amino acids. Trimming removed 6 bases from V and 7 bases from J; junction bases left unmatched: 17. Written as DNA, the CDR3 is TGTGCCAGCAGCCTTGGGGCTAGCGGGCCCCTCTTGAATGAGCAGTTCTTC. It encodes CASSLGASGPLLNEQFF.

To note about this clone: Its ends do not fully match the called genes, so a read error is possible. The V call is TRBV12-5, the J call TRBJ1-5, with a possible D match to TRBD1 (6 bases). In germline, CDR1 is LGHNT, CDR2 FRNRAP. This CDR3 is 15 amino acids long. This CDR3 is CASGLAQGSSQPQHF. The CDR3 DNA reads TGTGCTAGTGGTTTGGCCCAGGGGAGCAGTCAGCCCCAGCATTTT.

This chain uses TRBV6-6 with TRBJ1-2; the D gene is possibly TRBD1 (5 bases). Germline V CDR1 and CDR2: MNHNY, SVGAGI (reference sequence). The V end lost 7 bases, the J end lost 8 bases, and 23 bases lay between the germline ends. The CDR3 consists of 15 residues. CDR3 sequence (DNA): TGTGCCAGCAATCGAGATGGGACCAAGGAGGAGGGCTACACCTTC. This codes for CASNRDGTKEEGYTF.

This clone has a single count. The rearrangement joins TRBV7-2 to TRBJ1-3, with 7 bases identical to TRBD1. Unmatched junction bases numbered 11, after V lost 5 bases and J lost 4 bases. Germline CDR1 SGHTA, CDR2 FQGNSA. The CDR3 extends over 16 amino acids. In nucleotides, the CDR3 is TGTGCCAGCAGCCTTGAAGCGACAGGGCGGGGAAACACCATATATTTT. It translates to CASSLEATGRGNTIYF.

V is TRBV7-3 and J is TRBJ2-7, with TRBD2 matching 10 bases. This CDR3 is built from 15 residues. Per the germline V gene, CDR1 is SGHTA and CDR2 is FQGTGA. J gave up 0 bases and V 2 bases, and 1 base lay outside the gene matches. CDR3 nucleotide sequence: TGTGCCAGCAGCTTAGTAGCGGGAGGCTCCTACGAGCAGTACTTC. Protein: CASSLVAGGSYEQYF. The whole variable domain, filled in from reference TRBV7-3 and TRBJ2-7, reads GAGVSQTPSNKVTEKGKYVELRCDPISGHTALYWYRQSLGQGPEFLIYFQGTGAADDSGLPNDRFFAVRPEGSVSTLKIQRTERGDSAVYLCASSLVAGGSYEQYFGPGTRLTVT.

The J gene is TRBJ1-4, the V gene TRBV27; 8 positions match TRBD1. The CDR3 loop spans 15 amino acids. Trimming took 5 bases from V and 7 from J; bases not matched to a gene: 9. The germline V gene encodes CDR1 MNHEY and CDR2 SMNVEV (reference sequence). In DNA, the CDR3 is TGTGCCAGCAGTGTAGGACAGGGCGGTGGTGAAAAACTGTTTTTT. Encoded protein: CASSVGQGGGEKLFF.

This rearrangement joins TRBV19 to TRBJ1-2; maybe TRBD1 (5 bases). Trimming took 5 bases from V and 8 from J, leaving 9 bases between them. The germline gives CDR1 LNHDA, CDR2 SQIVND (reference sequence). The CDR3 runs 11 residues. The CDR3 protein is CASSGTLGYTF. The CDR3 DNA is TGTGCCAGTAGTGGGACCTTAGGCTACACCTTC. Full variable domain (missing parts from reference TRBV19 and TRBJ1-2): DGGITQSPKYLFRKEGQNVTLSCEQNLNHDAMYWYRQDPGQGLRLIYYSQIVNDFQKGDIAEGYSVSREKKESFPLTVTSAQKNPTAFYLCASSGTLGYTFGSGTRLTVV.

This clone has a single count. The rearrangement joins TRBV28 to TRBJ2-1; D gene unclear. There are 12 residues in the CDR3. CDR1 MDHEN and CDR2 SYDVKM come from the germline V gene. Trimming left V 5 bases short and J 7 bases short, with 9 bases between. CDR3 DNA sequence: TGTGCCAGCAGTCGTGGTGGTAATGAGCAGTTCTTC. This codes for CASSRGGNEQFF.

The chain couples TRBV2 to TRBJ2-5; no firm D call. Germline V gene lookup returns CDR1 SNHLY and CDR2 FYNNEI. The CDR3 spans 11 residues. V was cut by 10 bases and J by 4 bases, with 10 bases left in between. The CDR3, as DNA: TGTGCCAACAACCTAGGAGAGACCCAGTACTTC. Encoded protein: CANNLGETQYF.

The chain links TRBV24-1 to TRBJ2-1, with D possibly matching TRBD1 (5 bases). The germline V and J ends were trimmed by 4 bases and 3 bases, with 9 bases remaining between them. The CDR3 consists of 14 residues. CDR1 KGHDR and CDR2 SFDVKD come from the germline V gene. This chain's CDR3 is CATSDEDSYNEQFF. The CDR3 DNA is TGTGCCACCAGTGACGAAGACAGCTACAATGAGCAGTTCTTC.

The chain uses TRBV5-1 and TRBJ1-6; no clear D gene. This CDR3 comprises 14 residues. Germline assignment: CDR1 SGHRS and CDR2 YFSETQ. Trimming took 4 bases from V and 9 from J, leaving 14 bases between them. The CDR3 region is CASSPISEGSPLHF. CDR3 DNA: TGCGCCAGCAGCCCAATCTCGGAAGGTTCACCCCTCCACTTT.

The rearrangement joins TRBV5-4 to TRBJ1-6, with D perhaps TRBD1 (5 bases). Germline values: CDR1 SGHNT, CDR2 YYREEE (reference sequence). V gave up 0 bases and J gave up 6 bases, with 13 bases separating them. The CDR3 length is 16 residues. The CDR3 protein is CASSLVTATFNSPLHF. For the CDR3, the DNA is TGTGCCAGCAGCTTGGTGACAGCAACCTTTAATTCACCCCTCCACTTT.

This clone was observed a few times. The V and J genes are TRBV28 and TRBJ1-5; a possible D gene is TRBD1 (5 bases). This CDR3 has 15 residues. V was trimmed by 11 bases and J by 0 bases, leaving 17 bases between them. From germline, CDR1 is MDHEN and CDR2 SYDVKM. CDR3 amino acids: CASKTEGVSNQPQHF. The CDR3 bases are TGTGCCTCTAAGACAGAAGGAGTTAGCAATCAGCCCCAGCATTTT.

The chain is built from TRBV4-2 and TRBJ2-7; D is possibly TRBD1 or TRBD2 (6 bases each). V dropped 0 bases and J dropped 0 bases, with 12 bases sitting between them. This CDR3 has 16 residues. Germline assignment: CDR1 LGHNA and CDR2 YNFKEQ. CDR3 nucleotides: TGTGCCAGCAGCCAAGATAGGGGGGCGAGCTCCTACGAGCAGTACTTC. Residues: CASSQDRGASSYEQYF.

The rearrangement uses TRBV19 and TRBJ2-7, with TRBD1 identical over 7 bases. The CDR3 spans 17 residues. V lost 0 bases, J lost 2 bases, and 10 bases stayed unmatched. The germline V gene encodes CDR1 LNHDA and CDR2 SQIVND (reference sequence). CDR3 region: CASSIDPRDSYTYEQYF. CDR3 DNA sequence: TGTGCCAGTAGTATAGACCCCCGGGACAGCTATACCTACGAGCAGTACTTC.

This rearrangement joins TRBV6-2 or TRBV6-3 to TRBJ2-3; D is possibly TRBD1 or TRBD2 (5 bases each). Germline loops: CDR1 MNHEY, CDR2 SVGEGT. Trimming removed 1 base from V and 2 bases from J, with 7 bases in between. CDR3 length equals 14 residues. The CDR3 sequence is CASSYWDLTDTQYF. Here the CDR3 DNA reads TGTGCCAGCAGTTACTGGGACCTCACAGATACGCAGTATTTT.

The chain recombines TRBV28 with TRBJ2-3; 7 bases map to TRBD2. CDR1 and CDR2 from the germline V gene are MDHEN and SYDVKM. The CDR3 loop spans 15 amino acids. The V segment lost 4 bases and the J segment 1 base; nucleotides outside the gene matches: 5. The CDR3 loop reads CASSYGGGGTDTQYF. CDR3 DNA sequence: TGTGCCAGCAGTTACGGCGGGGGTGGCACAGATACGCAGTATTTT.